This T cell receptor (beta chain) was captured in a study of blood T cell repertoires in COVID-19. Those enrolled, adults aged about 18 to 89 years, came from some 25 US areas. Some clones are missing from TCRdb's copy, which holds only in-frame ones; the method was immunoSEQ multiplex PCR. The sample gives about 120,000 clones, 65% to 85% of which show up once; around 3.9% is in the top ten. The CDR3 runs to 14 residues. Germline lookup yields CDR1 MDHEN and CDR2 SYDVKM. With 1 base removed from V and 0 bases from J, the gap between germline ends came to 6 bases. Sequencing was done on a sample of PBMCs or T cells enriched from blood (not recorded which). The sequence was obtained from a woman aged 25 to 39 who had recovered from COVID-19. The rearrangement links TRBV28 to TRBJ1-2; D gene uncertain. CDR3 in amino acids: CASSLSPTNYGYTF. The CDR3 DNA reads TGTGCCAGCAGTTTATCCCCTACTAACTATGGCTACACCTTC.